Listed below are T cell receptor beta chains from one sample, sequenced in a study of blood T cell repertoires in COVID-19. Assay used: immunoSEQ multiplex PCR; TCRdb lists only in-frame clones, some missing. Of roughly 250,000 clones in the sample, 65% to 80% were seen once. Sequencing used peripheral blood. These receptors were taken from a woman aged 40 to 55 with active or convalescent COVID-19. Each CDR3 is given without its conserved first and last residue.

v_gene: TRBV10-1; j_gene: TRBJ1-5; CDR3aa: ATPGQGLQPQH
v_gene: TRBV11-2; j_gene: TRBJ1-1; CDR3aa: ASSIAPAWPDPF
v_gene: TRBV6-1; j_gene: TRBJ1-5; CDR3aa: ASSEIGRSRGNQPQH
v_gene: TRBV5-1; j_gene: TRBJ2-2; CDR3aa: ASSLASGGDTGELF
v_gene: TRBV5-6; j_gene: TRBJ1-2; CDR3aa: ASSLAGVRGYT
v_gene: TRBV7-3; j_gene: TRBJ1-1; CDR3aa: ASRETGQLNTEAF
v_gene: TRBV3-1/TRBV3-2; j_gene: TRBJ1-2; CDR3aa: ASSQAEMSGYT
v_gene: TRBV5-1; j_gene: TRBJ2-3; CDR3aa: ASSLGTASSTDTQY
v_gene: TRBV2; j_gene: TRBJ1-3; CDR3aa: ASSARVSGNTIY
v_gene: TRBV24-1; j_gene: TRBJ1-5; CDR3aa: ATGDRGFGQPQH
v_gene: TRBV10-3; j_gene: TRBJ1-2; CDR3aa: AIRGREGVESNYGYT
v_gene: TRBV10-3; j_gene: TRBJ1-1; CDR3aa: AISGGRGTQAF
v_gene: TRBV6-4; j_gene: TRBJ1-1; CDR3aa: ASSDSAGPNTEAF
v_gene: TRBV28; j_gene: TRBJ2-1; CDR3aa: ASSVGLAGYNEQF
v_gene: TRBV5-1; j_gene: TRBJ2-3; CDR3aa: ASSVPGLAGASTDTQY
v_gene: TRBV15; j_gene: TRBJ2-5; CDR3aa: ATSRDLRQETQY
v_gene: TRBV5-1; j_gene: TRBJ2-1; CDR3aa: ASSLRTDSYNEQF
v_gene: TRBV11-3; j_gene: TRBJ2-3; CDR3aa: ASSLGGGADTQY
v_gene: TRBV2; j_gene: TRBJ1-6; CDR3aa: ASQGQGANNSPLH
v_gene: TRBV10-2; j_gene: TRBJ2-2; CDR3aa: ASSELWDRATGELF
v_gene: TRBV30; j_gene: TRBJ1-6; CDR3aa: AWSRRQGLSPLH
v_gene: TRBV5-1; j_gene: TRBJ2-1; CDR3aa: ASSLASGGLYNEQF
v_gene: TRBV6-6; j_gene: TRBJ1-2; CDR3aa: ATRKDLDSNPSYT
v_gene: TRBV5-1; j_gene: TRBJ1-6; CDR3aa: ASSYRAESYNSPLH
v_gene: TRBV21-1; j_gene: TRBJ1-2; CDR3aa: ASSKALSGRSNYGYT
v_gene: TRBV11-2; j_gene: TRBJ2-4; CDR3aa: ASSSPSGGDIQY
v_gene: TRBV5-6; j_gene: TRBJ2-1; CDR3aa: ASSSTVLAYNEQF
v_gene: TRBV18; j_gene: TRBJ2-3; CDR3aa: ASSPLRKGASDTQY
v_gene: TRBV2; j_gene: TRBJ1-4; CDR3aa: ASRKEGGAGRRLF
v_gene: TRBV5-1; j_gene: TRBJ2-2; CDR3aa: ASSPGWLGVNTGELF
v_gene: TRBV5-6; j_gene: TRBJ1-1; CDR3aa: ASSTLQGYRLMNTEAF
v_gene: TRBV5-1; j_gene: TRBJ1-2; CDR3aa: ASSLEQGTYGYT
v_gene: TRBV28; j_gene: TRBJ1-2; CDR3aa: ASSPPLGQGTGYT
v_gene: TRBV28; j_gene: TRBJ2-4; CDR3aa: ASSIGTGQNIQY
v_gene: TRBV5-1; j_gene: TRBJ2-6; CDR3aa: ASSLDRSGANVLT
v_gene: TRBV7-9; j_gene: TRBJ2-5; CDR3aa: ASSLGGAGKETQY
v_gene: TRBV19; j_gene: TRBJ1-1; CDR3aa: ASSIGPGQVTEAF
v_gene: TRBV6-1; j_gene: TRBJ1-4; CDR3aa: ASSEAWGGGTNEKLF
v_gene: TRBV5-6; j_gene: TRBJ1-1; CDR3aa: ASSLRGAKAF
v_gene: TRBV5-6; j_gene: TRBJ1-1; CDR3aa: ASSLARRAAF
v_gene: TRBV6-6; j_gene: TRBJ1-2; CDR3aa: ASSYGAAVYGYT
v_gene: TRBV18; j_gene: TRBJ1-2; CDR3aa: ASSPGGQGAIGYT
v_gene: TRBV19; j_gene: TRBJ2-3; CDR3aa: ASTAGTMTADTQY
v_gene: TRBV6-6; j_gene: TRBJ1-1; CDR3aa: ASDFGGSENTEAF
v_gene: TRBV7-2; j_gene: TRBJ1-1; CDR3aa: ASSLVQGAPWGTEAF
v_gene: TRBV3-1/TRBV3-2; j_gene: TRBJ1-3; CDR3aa: ASSQARDRLSSGNTIY
v_gene: TRBV28; j_gene: TRBJ1-3; CDR3aa: ASSPGQRVLSGNTIY
v_gene: TRBV3-1/TRBV3-2; j_gene: TRBJ2-2; CDR3aa: ASSLQISLTGELF
v_gene: TRBV19; j_gene: TRBJ1-5; CDR3aa: ASSWDRNQPQH
v_gene: TRBV6-6; j_gene: TRBJ2-5; CDR3aa: ASRHPGQGDETQY
v_gene: TRBV24-1; j_gene: TRBJ2-2; CDR3aa: ATSAITGGPGELF
v_gene: TRBV11-1; j_gene: TRBJ2-7; CDR3aa: ASSFQGPPLEQY
v_gene: TRBV6-1; j_gene: TRBJ1-1; CDR3aa: ASREGLNTEAF
v_gene: TRBV2; j_gene: TRBJ1-2; CDR3aa: ASSTQGHGYT
v_gene: TRBV14; j_gene: TRBJ1-3; CDR3aa: ASSLVGGSGNTIY
v_gene: TRBV19; j_gene: TRBJ1-2; CDR3aa: ASSWTGGNYGYT